The source of this TCR beta chain is a study of blood T cell repertoires in COVID-19. The table came from immunoSEQ multiplex PCR; TCRdb's copy has only in-frame clones and leaves some out. The repertoire consists of around 76,000 clones, with 75% to 90% occurring once and the leading ten covering over 10%. Germline V lookup: CDR1 MGHDK, CDR2 SYGVNS. The CDR3 spans 15 residues. The V gene lost 3 bases and the J gene lost 0 bases, with 8 bases spanning the gap. The chain is built from TRBV25-1 and TRBJ1-4; D is unresolved. Sequencing was carried out using peripheral blood. The sequence was obtained from a man aged 45-60 years with COVID-19, enrolled during active disease. In DNA, the CDR3 is TGTGCCAGCAGTGATCAAACGGCAACTAATGAAAAACTGTTTTTT. The encoded protein is CASSDQTATNEKLFF.